This TCR beta chain was recovered during a study of blood T cell repertoires in COVID-19. Across the study: COVID-19 samples from acute and convalescent phases originated in the United States, Italy and Spain. The analysed material was cDNA or gDNA that came from T cells, B-cell-depleted T cells, or PBMCs.

From germline, CDR1 is LNHNV and CDR2 YYDKDF (reference sequence). The V end was cut by 5 bases, the J end by 3 bases, with 7 bases between. The CDR3 is 13 amino acids. In the original processing: Reference gene primer amplification gave nucleated cell count estimates. The repertoire was sequenced with immunoSEQ multiplex PCR; TCRdb's copy has only in-frame clones and lacks some. V and J calls and clone size are as listed in that table; D and trimming were resolved from the DNA. The repertoire holds about 280,000 clones, with 70% to 90% as singletons. This receptor was obtained from a woman aged 25 to 39 with acute COVID-19. The rearrangement uses TRBV15 and TRBJ2-2; D is unclear. Source material: PBMCs or T cells enriched from blood (not recorded which). The CDR3 loop reads CATSSMYTGELFF. In DNA, the CDR3 is TGTGCCACCAGCTCCATGTACACCGGGGAGCTGTTTTTT.